The TCR beta chain under discussion was sequenced for a study of T cells in Graves' hyperthyroidism and ophthalmopathy. Study at large: Blood from the periphery was taken at initial diagnosis, before any treatment. Points from the study as a whole: Appearing also in blood were most of the thyroid clonotypes expanded above 0.001.

Clinical symptoms, serum thyroxine and TRAb, thyroid ultrasound and orbital computed tomography together formed the diagnostic basis. RNA transcripts served as the template for amplifying TCR beta CDR3 regions. HTBI primers were used for first-round RT-PCR of the TCR CDR3. TCRdb called the multiplex PCR reads again in MiXCR, with one record for every CDR3 protein. The sample contains about 720,000 distinct CDR3 sequences, roughly 15% of which appear only once. This clonotype was detected many times. Its antigen is not known. This TCR came from a man younger than 30 with Graves' hyperthyroidism. The sequenced sample was blood.

The CDR3 loop reads CASSQEQAYPDTQYF. The CDR3 DNA follows: TGTGCCAGCAGCCAGGAACAGGCCTACCCAGATACGCAGTATTTT. The rearrangement uses TRBV3-1 and TRBJ2-3, with D perhaps TRBD1 (5 bases). The CDR3 extends over 15 amino acids. The V gene lost 3 bases and the J gene lost 4 bases, with 14 bases spanning the gap. Germline lookup yields CDR1 LGHDT and CDR2 YNNKEL (reference sequence).